A single T cell receptor beta chain is shown here with its context. These data belong to a study of blood T cell repertoires in COVID-19. This CDR3 spans 15 amino acids. Trimming removed 0 bases from V and 6 bases from J; junction bases left unmatched: 7. CDR1 is SGHRS and CDR2 is YFSETQ in the germline V gene. This table comes from immunoSEQ multiplex PCR, and its TCRdb copy is limited to in-frame clones, with some not included. The repertoire includes 300,000 to 400,000 clones, 85% to 90% of them detected once, and around 1% sits in the top ten. The J gene is TRBJ2-7, the V gene TRBV5-1; 9 bases match TRBD2. The receptor's source is a man younger than 35 who had recovered from COVID-19. The sequenced sample consisted of PBMCs or T cells enriched from blood (not recorded which). The CDR3 DNA sequence: TGCGCCAGCAGCTTGGAGTCTAGCGGGATAGGCGAGCAGTACTTC. It encodes CASSLESSGIGEQYF.